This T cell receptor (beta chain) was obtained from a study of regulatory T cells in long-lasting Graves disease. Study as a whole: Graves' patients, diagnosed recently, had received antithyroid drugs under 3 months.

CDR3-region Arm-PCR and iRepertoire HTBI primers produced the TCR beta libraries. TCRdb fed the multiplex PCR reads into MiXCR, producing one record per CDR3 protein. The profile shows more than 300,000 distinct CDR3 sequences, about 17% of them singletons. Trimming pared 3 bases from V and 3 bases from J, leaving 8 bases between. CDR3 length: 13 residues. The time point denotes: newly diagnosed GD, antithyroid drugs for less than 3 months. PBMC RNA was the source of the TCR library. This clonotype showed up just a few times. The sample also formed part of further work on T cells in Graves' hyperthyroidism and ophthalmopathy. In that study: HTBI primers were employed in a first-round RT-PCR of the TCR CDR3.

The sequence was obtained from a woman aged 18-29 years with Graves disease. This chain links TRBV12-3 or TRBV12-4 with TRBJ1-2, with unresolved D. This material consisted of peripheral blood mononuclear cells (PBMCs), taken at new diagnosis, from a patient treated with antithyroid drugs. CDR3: CASSFTVYYGYTF. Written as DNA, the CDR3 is TGTGCCAGCAGTTTTACCGTTTACTATGGCTACACCTTC.